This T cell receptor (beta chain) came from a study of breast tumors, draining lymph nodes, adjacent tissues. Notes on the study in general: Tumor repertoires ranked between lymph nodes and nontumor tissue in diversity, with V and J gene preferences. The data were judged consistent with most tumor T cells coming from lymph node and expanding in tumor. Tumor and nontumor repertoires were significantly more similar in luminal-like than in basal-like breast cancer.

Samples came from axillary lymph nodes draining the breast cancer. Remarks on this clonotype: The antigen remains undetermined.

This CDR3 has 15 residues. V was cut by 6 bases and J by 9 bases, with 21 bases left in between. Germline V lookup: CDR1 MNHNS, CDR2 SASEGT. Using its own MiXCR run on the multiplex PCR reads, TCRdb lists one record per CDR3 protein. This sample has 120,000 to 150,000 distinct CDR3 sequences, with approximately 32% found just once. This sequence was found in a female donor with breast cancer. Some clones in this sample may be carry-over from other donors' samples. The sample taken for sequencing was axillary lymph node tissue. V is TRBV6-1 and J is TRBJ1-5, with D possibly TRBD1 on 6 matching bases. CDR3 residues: CASRHQGTDAWPQHF. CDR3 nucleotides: TGTGCCAGCAGACACCAGGGGACGGACGCCTGGCCCCAGCATTTT.